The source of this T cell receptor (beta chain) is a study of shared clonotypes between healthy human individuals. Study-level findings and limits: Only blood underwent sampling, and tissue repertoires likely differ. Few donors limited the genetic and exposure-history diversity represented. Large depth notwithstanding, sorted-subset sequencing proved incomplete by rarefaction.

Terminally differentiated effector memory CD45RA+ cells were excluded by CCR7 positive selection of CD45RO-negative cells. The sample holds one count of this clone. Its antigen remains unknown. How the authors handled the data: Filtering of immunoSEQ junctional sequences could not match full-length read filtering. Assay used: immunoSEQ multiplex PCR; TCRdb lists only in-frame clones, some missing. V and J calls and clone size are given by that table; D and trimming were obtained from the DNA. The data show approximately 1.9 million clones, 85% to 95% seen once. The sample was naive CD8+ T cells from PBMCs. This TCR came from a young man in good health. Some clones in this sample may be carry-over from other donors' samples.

The CDR3 reads CAISGGFPYEQYF. For the CDR3, the DNA is TGTGCCATCAGTGGAGGGTTTCCCTACGAGCAGTACTTC. The chain combines TRBV10-3 with TRBJ2-7; possibly TRBD2 for D (5 bases). The CDR3 totals 13 residues. V lost 4 bases to trimming and J lost 2 bases, with 9 bases between them. Germline CDR1 ENHRY, CDR2 SYGVKD.